This is a list of T cell receptor beta chains from one sample in a study of blood T cells in healthy people across ages. MiXCR was run by TCRdb on the 5' RACE reads, yielding one entry per CDR3 protein. The sample holds about 770,000 distinct CDR3 sequences, about 42% seen once. Input material: blood. The receptors derive from a man aged 60 to 69 in good health. CDR3s include the opening cysteine and the closing phenylalanine or tryptophan. A D gene is named only where the DNA matches it firmly. Clone sizes are given selectively: once, few, many, or a class where the clone is expanded.

d_gene: TRBD1
abundance: -
v_gene: TRBV20-1
j_gene: TRBJ2-7
CDR3aa: CSARDQTGTDDVYEQYF
CDR3nt: TGCAGTGCTAGAGACCAGACCGGGACAGACGATGTCTACGAGCAGTACTTC

d_gene: -
abundance: -
v_gene: TRBV20-1
j_gene: TRBJ1-2
CDR3aa: CSASEEVSGYTF
CDR3nt: TGCAGTGCTAGCGAGGAGGTTAGTGGCTACACCTTC

d_gene: -
abundance: -
v_gene: TRBV7-2
j_gene: TRBJ1-5
CDR3aa: CASSPETGSNQPQHF
CDR3nt: TGTGCCAGCAGCCCCGAGACGGGTAGCAATCAGCCCCAGCATTTT

d_gene: -
abundance: -
v_gene: TRBV10-3
j_gene: TRBJ1-4
CDR3aa: CAISESGGSNEKLFF
CDR3nt: TGTGCCATCAGTGAGTCCGGTGGGTCTAATGAAAAACTGTTCTTT

d_gene: -
abundance: few
v_gene: TRBV25-1
j_gene: TRBJ2-3
CDR3aa: CASSEVHPADTQYF
CDR3nt: TGTGCCAGCAGTGAAGTTCACCCAGCAGATACGCAGTATTTT

d_gene: TRBD1
abundance: -
v_gene: TRBV5-1
j_gene: TRBJ2-1
CDR3aa: CASSRSDRGGNEQFF
CDR3nt: TGCGCCAGCAGCCGGTCTGACAGGGGGGGAAATGAGCAGTTCTTC

d_gene: TRBD2
abundance: -
v_gene: TRBV25-1
j_gene: TRBJ2-3
CDR3aa: CASARFSRASGGDTQYF
CDR3nt: TGTGCCAGTGCAAGGTTTAGTCGGGCTAGCGGGGGAGATACGCAGTATTTT

d_gene: TRBD1
abundance: once
v_gene: TRBV5-1
j_gene: TRBJ1-4
CDR3aa: CASSLEPPGQGFEKLFF
CDR3nt: TGCGCCAGCAGCTTGGAACCTCCGGGACAGGGTTTTGAAAAACTGTTTTTT

d_gene: -
abundance: -
v_gene: TRBV11-2
j_gene: TRBJ2-3
CDR3aa: CASSSERGLSTTDTQYF
CDR3nt: TGTGCCAGCAGCTCCGAAAGGGGTTTGTCAACCACAGATACGCAGTATTTT

d_gene: TRBD1
abundance: -
v_gene: TRBV5-1
j_gene: TRBJ1-1
CDR3aa: CASSLFGQGARRTEAFF
CDR3nt: TGCGCCAGCAGCTTGTTCGGACAGGGGGCGCGAAGAACCGAAGCTTTCTTT

d_gene: -
abundance: -
v_gene: TRBV10-3
j_gene: TRBJ2-3
CDR3aa: CAISDKAPDTDTQYF
CDR3nt: TGTGCCATCAGTGATAAAGCGCCCGACACAGATACGCAGTATTTT

d_gene: -
abundance: -
v_gene: TRBV7-2
j_gene: TRBJ2-1
CDR3aa: CASSLGLKVYEQFF
CDR3nt: TGTGCCAGCAGCTTAGGGCTCAAGGTATATGAGCAGTTCTTC

d_gene: TRBD1
abundance: -
v_gene: TRBV6-1
j_gene: TRBJ2-3
CDR3aa: CASSEDSGGADTQYF
CDR3nt: TGTGCCAGCAGTGAAGATTCAGGGGGCGCAGATACGCAGTATTTT

d_gene: -
abundance: once
v_gene: TRBV6-5
j_gene: TRBJ2-1
CDR3aa: CASSDTGGGVYNEQFF
CDR3nt: TGTGCCAGCAGCGACACAGGGGGAGGGGTATACAATGAGCAGTTCTTC

d_gene: TRBD2
abundance: few
v_gene: TRBV7-2
j_gene: TRBJ2-1
CDR3aa: CASSLVGTSGGGEQFF
CDR3nt: TGTGCCAGCAGCTTAGTGGGGACTAGCGGGGGAGGTGAGCAGTTCTTC

d_gene: -
abundance: few
v_gene: TRBV5-6
j_gene: TRBJ2-7
CDR3aa: CASSTTYGQDYEQYF
CDR3nt: TGTGCCAGCAGCACGACTTACGGCCAAGACTACGAGCAGTACTTC

d_gene: TRBD1
abundance: -
v_gene: TRBV7-3
j_gene: TRBJ1-1
CDR3aa: CASSLGDRGLGTEAFF
CDR3nt: TGTGCCAGCAGCTTAGGGGACAGGGGGCTCGGGACTGAAGCTTTCTTT

d_gene: TRBD1
abundance: -
v_gene: TRBV12-3/TRBV12-4
j_gene: TRBJ1-6
CDR3aa: CASTPGTGNYNSPLHF
CDR3nt: TGTGCCAGCACCCCTGGGACAGGGAACTATAATTCACCCCTCCACTTT

d_gene: -
abundance: many
v_gene: TRBV5-1
j_gene: TRBJ1-1
CDR3aa: CASSPSGTVNTEAFF
CDR3nt: TGCGCCAGCAGCCCAAGCGGGACCGTGAACACTGAAGCTTTCTTT

d_gene: -
abundance: -
v_gene: TRBV13
j_gene: TRBJ1-2
CDR3aa: CASSLGGYLNYGYTF
CDR3nt: TGTGCCAGCAGCTTAGGCGGTTACCTGAACTATGGCTACACCTTC

d_gene: -
abundance: few
v_gene: TRBV12-3/TRBV12-4
j_gene: TRBJ2-7
CDR3aa: CASSSYAPSSYEQYF
CDR3nt: TGTGCCAGCAGTTCTTACGCGCCGAGCTCCTACGAGCAGTACTTC

d_gene: -
abundance: -
v_gene: TRBV28
j_gene: TRBJ2-1
CDR3aa: CASRQGGNKETQFF
CDR3nt: TGTGCCAGCAGACAGGGAGGCAATAAAGAGACCCAGTTCTTC

d_gene: TRBD1
abundance: -
v_gene: TRBV7-2
j_gene: TRBJ1-6
CDR3aa: CASSLRTGDNSPLHF
CDR3nt: TGTGCCAGCAGCTTAAGGACAGGGGATAATTCACCCCTCCACTTT

d_gene: -
abundance: once
v_gene: TRBV30
j_gene: TRBJ2-1
CDR3aa: CAWSNLGAVDEQFF
CDR3nt: TGTGCCTGGAGTAATCTGGGGGCGGTGGATGAGCAGTTCTTC

d_gene: TRBD1
abundance: once
v_gene: TRBV28
j_gene: TRBJ1-1
CDR3aa: CASSPWTGTITTMNTEAFF
CDR3nt: TGTGCCAGCAGTCCCTGGACAGGAACCATAACCACCATGAACACTGAAGCTTTCTTT

d_gene: -
abundance: -
v_gene: TRBV20-1
j_gene: TRBJ1-4
CDR3aa: CSARDHRSNEKLFF
CDR3nt: TGCAGTGCTAGAGACCACCGATCTAATGAAAAACTGTTTTTT

d_gene: -
abundance: few
v_gene: TRBV20-1
j_gene: TRBJ2-1
CDR3aa: CSARRGVSNDEQFF
CDR3nt: TGCAGTGCTAGACGCGGTGTGAGTAACGATGAGCAGTTCTTC

d_gene: -
abundance: few
v_gene: TRBV20-1
j_gene: TRBJ2-7
CDR3aa: CSAREGRAYEQYF
CDR3nt: TGCAGTGCTAGAGAAGGAAGGGCCTACGAGCAGTACTTC

d_gene: -
abundance: once
v_gene: TRBV27
j_gene: TRBJ2-7
CDR3aa: CASSSSLMTVYEQYF
CDR3nt: TGTGCCAGCAGTTCATCGCTGATGACGGTCTACGAGCAGTACTTC

d_gene: -
abundance: few
v_gene: TRBV5-6
j_gene: TRBJ2-6
CDR3aa: CASSPSDSGANVLTF
CDR3nt: TGTGCCAGCAGCCCCTCGGACTCTGGGGCCAACGTCCTGACTTTC

d_gene: TRBD1
abundance: -
v_gene: TRBV7-9
j_gene: TRBJ2-1
CDR3aa: CASSMPPTGKDEQFF
CDR3nt: TGTGCCAGCAGCATGCCACCGACAGGGAAGGATGAGCAGTTCTTC

d_gene: -
abundance: few
v_gene: TRBV11-2
j_gene: TRBJ2-3
CDR3aa: CASSLDFTSTDTQYF
CDR3nt: TGTGCCAGCAGCTTAGATTTTACCAGCACAGATACGCAGTATTTT

d_gene: -
abundance: once
v_gene: TRBV4-1
j_gene: TRBJ1-2
CDR3aa: CASREKGRLDGYTF
CDR3nt: TGCGCCAGCCGGGAGAAGGGGCGACTTGATGGCTACACCTTC

d_gene: -
abundance: -
v_gene: TRBV9
j_gene: TRBJ2-6
CDR3aa: CASSGDNLDSGANVLTF
CDR3nt: TGTGCCAGCAGCGGGGACAACCTTGACTCTGGGGCCAACGTCCTGACTTTC

d_gene: -
abundance: -
v_gene: TRBV27
j_gene: TRBJ1-6
CDR3aa: CASSLNGVSPLHF
CDR3nt: TGTGCCAGCAGTTTGAATGGGGTCTCACCCCTCCACTTT

d_gene: -
abundance: -
v_gene: TRBV12-3/TRBV12-4
j_gene: TRBJ2-5
CDR3aa: CASSSSSAVTQYF
CDR3nt: TGTGCCAGCAGTTCAAGTAGCGCGGTGACCCAGTACTTC

d_gene: -
abundance: few
v_gene: TRBV12-3/TRBV12-4
j_gene: TRBJ2-1
CDR3aa: CASSLGKGYNEQFF
CDR3nt: TGTGCCAGCAGTTTAGGGAAGGGATACAATGAGCAGTTCTTC

d_gene: TRBD2
abundance: few
v_gene: TRBV7-2
j_gene: TRBJ2-1
CDR3aa: CASRAAGLARAYEQFF
CDR3nt: TGTGCCAGCAGGGCCGCGGGACTAGCGAGGGCATATGAGCAGTTCTTC

d_gene: -
abundance: -
v_gene: TRBV20-1
j_gene: TRBJ2-5
CDR3aa: CSARERGHEQYF
CDR3nt: TGCAGTGCTAGAGAGAGGGGCCATGAGCAGTACTTC

d_gene: -
abundance: few
v_gene: TRBV13
j_gene: TRBJ1-2
CDR3aa: CASSDWTRGYTF
CDR3nt: TGTGCCAGCAGCGACTGGACACGCGGCTACACCTTC

d_gene: -
abundance: -
v_gene: TRBV5-6
j_gene: TRBJ1-6
CDR3aa: CASSFELHNSPLHF
CDR3nt: TGTGCCAGCAGCTTTGAACTGCATAATTCACCCCTCCACTTT

d_gene: TRBD1
abundance: few
v_gene: TRBV20-1
j_gene: TRBJ2-7
CDR3aa: CSAEGAGNYEQYF
CDR3nt: TGCAGTGCCGAGGGGGCAGGGAACTACGAGCAGTACTTC

d_gene: TRBD1
abundance: -
v_gene: TRBV9
j_gene: TRBJ1-2
CDR3aa: CASSPRPGQEVGGYTF
CDR3nt: TGTGCCAGCAGCCCAAGGCCGGGACAGGAGGTGGGCGGCTACACCTTC

d_gene: -
abundance: -
v_gene: TRBV7-2
j_gene: TRBJ1-1
CDR3aa: CASSISGLGATEAFF
CDR3nt: TGTGCCAGCAGCATATCGGGACTGGGGGCCACTGAAGCTTTCTTT

d_gene: -
abundance: once
v_gene: TRBV29-1
j_gene: TRBJ2-1
CDR3aa: CSGATSSSYNEQFF
CDR3nt: TGCAGCGGGGCGACGTCGAGCTCCTACAATGAGCAGTTCTTC

d_gene: -
abundance: -
v_gene: TRBV10-3
j_gene: TRBJ2-7
CDR3aa: CAISEPYYEQYF
CDR3nt: TGTGCCATCAGTGAGCCCTACTACGAGCAGTACTTC

d_gene: -
abundance: few
v_gene: TRBV7-9
j_gene: TRBJ1-6
CDR3aa: CASSREWENSPLHF
CDR3nt: TGTGCCAGCAGCCGAGAGTGGGAAAATTCACCCCTCCACTTT

d_gene: -
abundance: many
v_gene: TRBV20-1
j_gene: TRBJ2-4
CDR3aa: CSARLTGRILQYF
CDR3nt: TGCAGTGCTAGATTAACAGGGCGTATTCTTCAGTACTTC

d_gene: -
abundance: few
v_gene: TRBV9
j_gene: TRBJ2-5
CDR3aa: CASSVDGRAGAYQETQYF
CDR3nt: TGTGCCAGCAGCGTAGACGGTCGTGCGGGGGCGTACCAAGAGACCCAGTACTTC

d_gene: -
abundance: -
v_gene: TRBV20-1
j_gene: TRBJ2-5
CDR3aa: CSARGGIQETQYF
CDR3nt: TGCAGTGCTCGCGGGGGCATTCAAGAGACCCAGTACTTC